This T cell receptor beta chain was captured in a study of PD-L1 blockade in urothelial cancer. Germline-derived CDR1 and CDR2 are SGHDN and FVKESK. There are 12 residues in the CDR3. As for this clone: Germline and junction disagree at one end, which may indicate a read error.

Using immunoSEQ multiplex PCR, the repertoire was profiled, and TCRdb retains in-frame clones only, with some absent. This table has approximately 38,000 clones, around 88% appearing once. This TCR was recovered from a man between 60 and 75 years old with urothelial cancer. The rearrangement uses TRBV14 and TRBJ1-1; D ambiguous. The starting material was PBMCs, obtained around atezolizumab (anti-PD-L1) treatment. The CDR3 bases are TGTGCCAGCAGCCAAGCCGGAGTCCTTGAAGTCTTT. Protein: CASSQAGVLEVF.